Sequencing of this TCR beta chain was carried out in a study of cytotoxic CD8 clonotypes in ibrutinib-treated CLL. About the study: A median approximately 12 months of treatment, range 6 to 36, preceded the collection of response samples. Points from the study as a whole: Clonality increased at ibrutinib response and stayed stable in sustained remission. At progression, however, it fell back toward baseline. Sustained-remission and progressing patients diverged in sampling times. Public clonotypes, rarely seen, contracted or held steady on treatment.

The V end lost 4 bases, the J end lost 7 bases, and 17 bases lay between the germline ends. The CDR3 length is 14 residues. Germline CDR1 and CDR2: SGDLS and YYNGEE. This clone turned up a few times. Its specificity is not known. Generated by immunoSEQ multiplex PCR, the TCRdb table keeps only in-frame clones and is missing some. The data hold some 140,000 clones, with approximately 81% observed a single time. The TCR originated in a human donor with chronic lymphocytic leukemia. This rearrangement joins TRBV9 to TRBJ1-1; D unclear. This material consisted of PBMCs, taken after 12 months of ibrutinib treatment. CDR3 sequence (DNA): TGTGCCAGCAGCCCACGGGGAGGTAGAGTTGAAGCTTTCTTT. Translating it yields CASSPRGGRVEAFF.